This T cell receptor beta chain was obtained from a study of T cell responses to AZD1222 COVID-19 vaccine. Study context: The analysis combined second doses at about 4 or about 12 weeks.

Turning to this clone: Its antigen is currently unknown.

Notes on the study in general: Vaccination with two AZD1222 doses was followed by a rise in Spike-specific TCR breadth and depth.

This CDR3 region has 14 residues. V dropped 10 bases and J dropped 10; count of bases not matched to a gene: 10. Germline lookup yields CDR1 LNHDA and CDR2 SQIVND (reference sequence). Some clones are missing from TCRdb's copy, which holds only in-frame ones; the method was immunoSEQ multiplex PCR. This sample has approximately 160,000 clones; approximately 88% occur once, and the top ten carry roughly 2%. The TCR originated in an adult in good health. This specimen was peripheral blood, taken on day 0 of AZD1222 vaccination. V usage is TRBV19 and J usage is TRBJ2-1; 13 positions match TRBD2. The DNA of the CDR3 is TGTGCCACATCCGGGACTAGCGGGAAAGGGGAGCAGTTCTTC. This sequence encodes CATSGTSGKGEQFF.